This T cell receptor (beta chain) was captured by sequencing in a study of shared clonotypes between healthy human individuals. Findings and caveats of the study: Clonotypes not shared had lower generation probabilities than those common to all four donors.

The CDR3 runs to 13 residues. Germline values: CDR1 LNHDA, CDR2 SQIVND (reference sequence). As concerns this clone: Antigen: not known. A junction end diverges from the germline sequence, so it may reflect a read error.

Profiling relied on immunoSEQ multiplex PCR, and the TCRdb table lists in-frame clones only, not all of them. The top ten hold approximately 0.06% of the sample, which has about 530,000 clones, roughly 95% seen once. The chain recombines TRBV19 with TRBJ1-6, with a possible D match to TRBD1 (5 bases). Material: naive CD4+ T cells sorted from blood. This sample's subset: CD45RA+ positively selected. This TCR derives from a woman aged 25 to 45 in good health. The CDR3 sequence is CASSIDLGRATNF. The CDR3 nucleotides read TGTGCCAGTAGTATAGATCTGGGCAGGGCGACGAACTTT.